Below, 16 T cell receptor beta chains from the same sample are listed, as sequenced in a study of T cells in Graves' hyperthyroidism and ophthalmopathy. RNA transcripts served as the template for amplifying TCR beta CDR3 regions. HTBI primers were used for first-round RT-PCR of the TCR CDR3. TCRdb re-analysed the multiplex PCR reads in MiXCR, keeping a single row per CDR3 protein. Counted here are hundreds of thousands of distinct CDR3 sequences, around 21% occurring once; the ten biggest clones make up 34%. Sequencing was done on a sample of blood. The source is a man aged 25 to 45 with Graves' ophthalmopathy.

About this clonotype itself: Relative to the germline gene, one junction end is altered; a read error may explain this. The rearrangement uses TRBV30 and TRBJ1-1; D possibly corresponds to TRBD1 (5 bases). The CDR3 is 12 amino acids. The germline gives CDR1 GTSNPN, CDR2 SVGIG (reference sequence). The CDR3 protein is CAWSVTGTEASF. The CDR3 bases are TGTGCCTGGAGTGTCACGGGGACTGAAGCTTCCTTT.

This clonotype appeared many times. V is TRBV28 and J is TRBJ1-1; possible D gene TRBD1, 6 bases. Germline values: CDR1 MDHEN, CDR2 SYDVKM. The CDR3 extends over 13 amino acids. V lost 8 bases and J lost 5, with 15 bases in between. This CDR3 is CASLDRTQTEAFF. CDR3 sequence (DNA): TGTGCCAGCCTGGACAGAACCCAAACTGAAGCTTTCTTT. Filled out from reference TRBV28 and TRBJ1-1, the complete variable domain reads DVKVTQSSRYLVKRTGEKVFLECVQDMDHENMFWYRQDPGLGLRLIYFSYDVKMKEKGDIPEGYSVSREKKERFSLILESASTNQTSMYLCASLDRTQTEAFFGQGTRLTVV.

The chain couples TRBV24-1 to TRBJ2-5; D is perhaps TRBD1 (5 bases). There are 14 residues in the CDR3. The V gene lost 4 bases and the J gene lost 3 bases, with 11 bases spanning the gap. Per germline, CDR1 KGHDR and CDR2 SFDVKD. CDR3 region: CATSERTYKETQYF. The CDR3 bases are TGTGCCACCAGTGAGAGGACATATAAAGAGACCCAGTACTTC.

This clonotype appeared many times. V and J are TRBV12-3 or TRBV12-4 and TRBJ2-5; D remains unclear. CDR3 length: 12 residues. Trimming shortened V by 3 bases and J by 6 bases, and 8 bases separated the two germline ends. Here the CDR3 reads CASSFGKKTQYF. CDR3 DNA sequence: TGTGCCAGCAGTTTTGGCAAGAAGACCCAGTACTTC.

Regarding this clonotype: This may arise from a read error, as a much more abundant clone is one base away. The chain links TRBV6-5 to TRBJ2-7, with 9 bases lining up with TRBD2. Germline assignment: CDR1 MNHEY and CDR2 SVGAGI. Trimming removed 0 bases from V and 6 bases from J; junction bases left unmatched: 6. The CDR3 contains 15 residues. The CDR3, as DNA: TGTGCCAGCAGTTACTCGACTAGCGGTTGGGGCGAGCAGTACTTC. Its protein product is CASSYSTSGWGEQYF.

This clonotype was seen once. The chain links TRBV24-1 to TRBJ2-2; no clear D gene. Germline CDR1 KGHDR, CDR2 SFDVKD. With 3 bases removed from V and 6 bases from J, the gap between germline ends came to 10 bases. The CDR3 extends over 14 amino acids. The CDR3 nucleotides read TGTGCCACCAGTGATCCATCTACTGCCGGGGAGCTGTTTTTT. The encoded protein is CATSDPSTAGELFF.

This clonotype was seen many times. V usage is TRBV11-2 and J usage is TRBJ2-4; 12 bases match TRBD2. The CDR3 totals 17 residues. J was trimmed by 3 bases and V by 1 base; bases with no gene match: 4. CDR1 and CDR2 (germline): SGHAT, FQNNGV. CDR3: CASSLGLAGGVKNIQYF. Here the CDR3 DNA reads TGTGCCAGCAGCTTAGGGCTAGCGGGAGGGGTCAAAAACATTCAGTACTTC. The whole variable domain, filled in from reference TRBV11-2 and TRBJ2-4, reads EAGVAQSPRYKIIEKRQSVAFWCNPISGHATLYWYQQILGQGPKLLIQFQNNGVVDDSQLPKDRFSAERLKGVDSTLKIQPAKLEDSAVYLCASSLGLAGGVKNIQYFGAGTRLSVL.

The chain carries TRBV7-8 and TRBJ1-3, with D uncertain. From germline, CDR1 is SGHVS and CDR2 FQNEAQ. The CDR3 totals 16 residues. Between the trimmed V and J ends, which lost 1 base and 3 bases, there was a span of 13 bases. As DNA, the CDR3 is TGTGCCAGCAGCTTAGAGGCTGGGATACTTGGAAACACCATATATTTT. Translation: CASSLEAGILGNTIYF.

This clonotype was detected ten times or more. The CDR3 bases are TGTGCCATCAGTGAAACCGGGACTAGCGACGAGCAGTACTTC. It is translated as CAISETGTSDEQYF. This sequence joins TRBV10-3 and TRBJ2-7; TRBD2 matches 10 bases. From germline, CDR1 is ENHRY and CDR2 SYGVKD. V lost 3 bases to trimming and J lost 5 bases; unmatched junction nucleotides: 4. The CDR3 is 14 residues long.

About this clonotype itself: This may arise from a read error, as a much more abundant clone is one base away. CDR3 sequence (DNA): TGTGCCAGCACCCTATCGGACCAGGGGGCAAGAAACGAGCAGTACTTC. This sequence encodes CASTLSDQGARNEQYF. This rearrangement joins TRBV11-2 to TRBJ2-7; 8 positions match TRBD1. CDR1 and CDR2 from the germline V gene are SGHAT and FQNNGV. The CDR3 extends over 16 amino acids. V lost 7 bases to trimming and J lost 5 bases; unmatched junction nucleotides: 16.

The chain employs TRBV5-6 and TRBJ2-7, with 15 bases aligning to TRBD2. V was pared by 3 bases and J by 5 bases, with 6 bases of the junction left unmatched. The CDR3 extends over 16 amino acids. CDR1 is SGHDT and CDR2 is YYEEEE in the germline V gene. The CDR3 spells CASSSGLAGGQHEQYF. The DNA of the CDR3 is TGTGCCAGCAGCTCAGGACTAGCGGGAGGGCAACACGAGCAGTACTTC.

The J gene is TRBJ1-2, the V gene TRBV6-5; 7 bases fit TRBD1. The length of the CDR3 is 15 residues. With 0 bases clipped from V and 4 bases from J, the junction kept 5 bases outside the gene matches. Germline V gene lookup returns CDR1 MNHEY and CDR2 SVGAGI. CDR3 loop: CASSYSQGGGYGYTF. CDR3 sequence (DNA): TGTGCCAGCAGTTACTCGCAGGGGGGCGGCTATGGCTACACCTTC.

This clonotype was observed many times. The chain has TRBV18 and TRBJ2-7; TRBD1 matches at 10 bases. Germline V gene lookup returns CDR1 KGHSH and CDR2 LQKENI. V dropped 3 bases and J dropped 6; count of bases not matched to a gene: 8. The CDR3 is made up of 15 amino acids. Here the CDR3 reads CASSPVGQGGSEQYF. The CDR3 region has the DNA TGTGCCAGCTCACCCGTCGGACAGGGGGGAAGCGAGCAGTACTTC.

V gene TRBV3-1 combines with J gene TRBJ1-1; TRBD1 agrees at 8 bases. Germline CDR1 and CDR2: LGHDT and YNNKEL (reference sequence). The CDR3 consists of 15 residues. Trimming removed 4 bases from V and 1 base from J; junction bases left unmatched: 5. CDR3 region: CASSLIGQGNTEAFF. DNA for the CDR3: TGTGCCAGCAGCCTCATCGGACAGGGGAACACTGAAGCTTTCTTT.

J is TRBJ1-4 and V is TRBV3-1, with D perhaps TRBD1 (5 bases). CDR3 length: 17 residues. V dropped 3 bases and J dropped 1 base, with 15 bases sitting between them. The germline gives CDR1 LGHDT, CDR2 YNNKEL (reference sequence). This CDR3 is CASSQSTLRVTNEKLFF. CDR3 coding DNA: TGTGCCAGCAGCCAGTCAACTCTCAGGGTAACTAATGAAAAACTGTTTTTT. Filled out from reference TRBV3-1 and TRBJ1-4, the complete variable domain reads DTAVSQTPKYLVTQMGNDKSIKCEQNLGHDTMYWYKQDSKKFLKIMFSYNNKELIINETVPNRFSPKSPDKAHLNLHINSLELGDSAVYFCASSQSTLRVTNEKLFFGSGTQLSVL.

The J gene is TRBJ2-3, the V gene TRBV19; D not resolved. This CDR3 has 13 residues. The V end was cut by 8 bases, the J end by 4 bases, with 13 bases between. Germline values: CDR1 LNHDA, CDR2 SQIVND (reference sequence). The CDR3 is CASQESGPDTQYF. DNA of the CDR3: TGTGCCAGTCAGGAGAGTGGGCCAGATACGCAGTATTTT.